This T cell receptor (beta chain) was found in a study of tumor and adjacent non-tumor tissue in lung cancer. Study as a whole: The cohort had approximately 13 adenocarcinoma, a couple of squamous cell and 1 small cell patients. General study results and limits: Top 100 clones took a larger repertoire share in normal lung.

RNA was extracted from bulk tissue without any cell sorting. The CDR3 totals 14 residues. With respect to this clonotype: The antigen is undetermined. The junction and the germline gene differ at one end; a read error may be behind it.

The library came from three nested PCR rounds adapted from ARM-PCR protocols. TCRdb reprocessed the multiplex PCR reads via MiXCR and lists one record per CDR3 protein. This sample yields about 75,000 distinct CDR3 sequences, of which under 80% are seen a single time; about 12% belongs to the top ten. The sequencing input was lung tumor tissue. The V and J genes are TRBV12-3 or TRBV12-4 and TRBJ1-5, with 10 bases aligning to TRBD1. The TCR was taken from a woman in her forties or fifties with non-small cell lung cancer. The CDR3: CVSNLGTGVQPQHF. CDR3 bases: TGTGTCAGCAATTTAGGGACAGGGGTTCAGCCCCAGCATTTT.